This T cell receptor beta chain was captured in a study of monozygotic twins with inflammatory bowel disease (dated by TCRdb to about 2019). Background for the entire study: The full study comprised 28 monozygotic twin pairs: nine German pairs (four IBD-concordant, five IBD-discordant) and 19 IBD-discordant Danish pairs. Each individual had, on average, about 151 000 unique TCRalpha sequences and 181 000 unique TCRbeta sequences available for analysis. The search for disease-associated traits relied mainly on comparing, within discordant pairs, IBD patients with their genetically identical healthy co-twins. Results the study describes overall, beyond this receptor: IBD patients had lower TCRbeta repertoire diversity, measured by the inverse Simpson index, than their healthy co-twins. The results gave no support for a single strong signal or clonotype linked to IBD. No difference in repertoire similarity was observed between concordant and discordant twins, possibly owing to limited statistical power. The analysis was unable to tell different T cell subtypes apart. Fewer clonotypes were shared with other individuals by IBD patients than by healthy twins, most markedly in patients showing signs of disease activity. Differing immunosuppressive treatments among patients may have added background noise and inter-individual variability to the repertoires.

From each donor, a roughly 2.5 ml peripheral blood sample was collected into PAXgene tubes and stored at -80 degrees C. Without T cell sorting, total RNA was isolated from whole blood using the PAXgene blood miRNA kit on an automated QIAcube. Peripheral blood from monozygotic twin pairs who were concordant or discordant for inflammatory bowel disease underwent deep TCRalpha and TCRbeta repertoire profiling using unique molecular barcoding. Smoking habits were recorded for all twin pairs, with individuals classified as current, former or never smokers. The germline V gene gives CDR1 as MGHRA and CDR2 as YSYEKL. Including the terminal cysteine and phenylalanine, the CDR3 comprises 14 residues. No DNA is listed. For this clonotype: It lacks a known antigen.

Libraries were built with 5' RACE. Each TCR library was prepared from around 3,400 ng of total RNA. For each sample, cDNA was synthesized in eight separate reactions using SMARTScribe reverse transcriptase. During cDNA synthesis, template switching was used to introduce unique molecular identifiers that contained a 6-nucleotide sample barcode. Amplification of TCRalpha and TCRbeta cDNA involved two nested PCRs of approximately 17 and 9 cycles, and each PCR was followed by bead purification. Before amplification, the cDNA was treated with uracil DNA-glycosylase and purified using the QIAquick PCR purification kit. The second PCR added Illumina TruSeq-compatible adapters along with sample-specific barcodes. Library quality and concentration were assessed using TapeStation and Qubit, and about 5 ng of each library was pooled. Sequencing of pooled libraries was carried out on an Illumina HiSeq2500 single-index Rapid Run using 2 x 100 bp reads and custom sequencing primers. As for how the authors treated the data: MiGEC version 1.2.6 was used for UMI-based consensus assembly to correct PCR and sequencing errors. MiXCR version 2.1.1 handled V(D)J alignment, clonotype assembly and CDR3 extraction. Gene usage, clonotype sharing and MAIT/NKT TCR abundance were normalised by analysing the top 1000, 10 000 and 20 000 clonotypes per sample. Diversity was computed as the inverse Simpson index with the vegan R package after downsampling to 27 000 UMIs. Paired Mann-Whitney U tests on discordant twin pairs were used, with Benjamini-Hochberg multiple-testing correction. Following TCRdb reprocessing, every CDR3 protein sequence forms one entry, and DNA is not provided. The V and J calls and clone size are TCRdb's, not the authors'. The table for this sample shows over 35,000 distinct CDR3 sequences. 5.3% of the sample is in the top ten clones.

The V and J genes are TRBV4-1 and TRBJ2-3; TCRdb lists TRBD1, though no DNA is available to test this call. Sequenced input: blood. This TCR was sampled from a human donor with ulcerative colitis or Crohn's disease, or a healthy co-twin of an affected twin (not recorded which). The CDR3 reads as follows: CASSRTGKGDTQYF.